The 18 T cell receptor beta chains below were found in one sample sequenced in a study of blood T cell repertoires in COVID-19. This table comes from immunoSEQ multiplex PCR, and its TCRdb copy is limited to in-frame clones, with some not included. This sample has 150,000 to 200,000 clones, with almost 80% found just once. Sequences were obtained from peripheral blood. Receptors originate from a man in his 60s with active or convalescent COVID-19.

This clone was detected only a few times. The CDR3, as DNA: TGTGCCAGCAGCCTAAGCGGAACCTCCCAAGAGACCCAGTACTTC. Translating gives CASSLSGTSQETQYF. The rearrangement uses TRBV7-2 and TRBJ2-5; D is possibly TRBD2 (5 bases). The CDR3 runs 15 residues. The V end lost 5 bases, the J end lost 1 base, and 14 bases lay between the germline ends. Germline loops: CDR1 SGHTA, CDR2 FQGNSA.

As to this clone: Distinct nucleotide sequences in the sample also encode this CDR3. The V gene is TRBV7-3, the J gene TRBJ2-5, with a weak D call TRBD2 (6 bases). Germline V CDR1 and CDR2: SGHTA, FQGTGA. The V end lost 5 bases, the J end lost 5 bases, and 15 bases lay between the germline ends. The CDR3 is 14 residues long. As DNA, the CDR3 is TGTGCCAGCAGCCCCGGGGGAGGAAGGGAGACCCAGTACTTC. This codes for CASSPGGGRETQYF.

The rearrangement joins TRBV19 to TRBJ2-1; maybe TRBD2 (6 bases). V lost 6 bases, J lost 6 bases, and 18 bases lay in between. The V gene's germline CDR1 is LNHDA and CDR2 SQIVND (reference sequence). The CDR3 has 15 amino acids. CDR3: CASRAIGGGGNEQFF. The DNA of the CDR3 is TGTGCCAGTAGGGCGATCGGGGGTGGAGGCAATGAGCAGTTCTTC.

This clone appeared many times. This sequence joins TRBV20-1 and TRBJ1-3; D unclear. The CDR3 contains 13 residues. The germline gives CDR1 DFQATT, CDR2 SNEGSKA (reference sequence). Trimming stripped 3 bases from V and 3 bases from J, with 9 bases between. The CDR3 DNA follows: TGCAGTGCTAGTTCCGGGGATGGAAACACCATATATTTT. This encodes CSASSGDGNTIYF.

This rearrangement joins TRBV27 to TRBJ1-2, with TRBD1 matching over 11 bases. V was pared by 6 bases and J by 3 bases, with 9 bases of the junction left unmatched. Germline assignment: CDR1 MNHEY and CDR2 SMNVEV (reference sequence). The CDR3 totals 16 residues. In DNA, the CDR3 is TGTGCCAGCAGAACCCTCGGGACAGGGGGATACTATGGCTACACCTTC. Translated: CASRTLGTGGYYGYTF.

The chain uses TRBV9 and TRBJ2-1; tentative D call: TRBD2 (6 bases). The CDR3 is 16 residues long. Germline values: CDR1 SGDLS, CDR2 YYNGEE. Deletions cut 2 bases from V and 4 bases from J, with 16 bases between. CDR3 sequence (DNA): TGTGCCAGCAGCGTTAGCGGACACCTTGAGTACAATGAGCAGTTCTTC. This gives the protein CASSVSGHLEYNEQFF. The entire variable domain, with the rest obtained from reference TRBV9 and TRBJ2-1, is as follows: DSGVTQTPKHLITATGQRVTLRCSPRSGDLSVYWYQQSLDQGLQFLIQYYNGEERAKGNILERFSAQQFPDLHSELNLSSLELGDSALYFCASSVSGHLEYNEQFFGPGTRLTVL.

DNA of the CDR3: TGTGCCAGCAGCGCCCGGGACGGAGGGTACACTGAAGCTTTCTTT. This codes for CASSARDGGYTEAFF. This rearrangement joins TRBV7-2 to TRBJ1-1, with D perhaps matching TRBD1 (5 bases). There are 15 residues in the CDR3. Germline loops: CDR1 SGHTA, CDR2 FQGNSA. Trimming took 5 bases from V and 3 from J, leaving 16 bases between them.

In DNA form, the CDR3 reads TGTGCCAGTAGCAATCGACAGGAGACCCAGTACTTC. Translating it yields CASSNRQETQYF. The chain employs TRBV19 and TRBJ2-5, with D possibly matching TRBD1 (5 bases). Trimming shortened V by 6 bases and J by 5 bases, and 10 bases separated the two germline ends. The CDR3 runs to 12 residues. Germline assignment: CDR1 LNHDA and CDR2 SQIVND (reference sequence).

This clone came up a few times. The chain combines TRBV6-2 or TRBV6-3 with TRBJ2-7; 8 nucleotides line up with TRBD1. Germline-derived CDR1 and CDR2 are MNHEY and SVGEGT. V lost 5 bases, J lost 0 bases, and 6 bases stayed unmatched. CDR3 length: 15 residues. CDR3 in amino acids: CASSRIQGDSYEQYF. CDR3 in DNA: TGTGCCAGCAGTCGAATACAGGGGGACTCCTACGAGCAGTACTTC.

The gene calls are TRBV4-1 and TRBJ2-1, with 11 bases aligning to TRBD2. Germline CDR1 MGHRA, CDR2 YSYEKL. The J segment lost 4 bases and the V segment lost 1 base, leaving 6 bases of the junction unmatched. The CDR3 has 17 amino acids. The CDR3 loop is CASSQGLAGPLYNEQFF. CDR3 nucleotide sequence: TGCGCCAGCAGCCAAGGACTAGCGGGACCACTTTACAATGAGCAGTTCTTC.

The chain links TRBV2 to TRBJ2-5; 10 bases fit TRBD2. The trim removed 9 bases at V and 2 bases at J, leaving 3 bases unmatched. The CDR3 has 13 residues. Per germline, CDR1 SNHLY and CDR2 FYNNEI. The CDR3: CASRTSGQETQYF. CDR3 DNA: TGTGCCAGTCGGACTAGCGGACAAGAGACCCAGTACTTC. Looking up the rest from reference TRBV2 and TRBJ2-5 gives the full variable domain: EPEVTQTPSHQVTQMGQEVILRCVPISNHLYFYWYRQILGQKVEFLVSFYNNEISEKSEIFDDQFSVERPDGSNFTLKIRSTKLEDSAMYFCASRTSGQETQYFGPGTRLLVL.

This clone appeared a single time. The V call is TRBV6-2 or TRBV6-3, the J call TRBJ2-7; TRBD2 agrees at 12 bases. The germline V gene has CDR1 MNHEY and CDR2 SVGEGT. V shed 0 bases, J shed 4 bases, and the junction held 4 bases outside the gene matches. This CDR3 region has 16 residues. The CDR3 spells CASSYSGTSGRYEQYF. The CDR3 DNA is TGTGCCAGCAGTTACTCCGGGACTAGCGGGCGGTACGAGCAGTACTTC.

V and J are TRBV4-2 and TRBJ1-6; the D gene is possibly TRBD1 (5 bases). The CDR3 is 16 residues long. The V gene's germline CDR1 is LGHNA and CDR2 YNFKEQ. Trimming took off 0 bases at V and 10 bases at J, with 16 bases between the two ends. CDR3 sequence reads: CASSQDYRQGWSPLHF. Here the CDR3 DNA reads TGTGCCAGCAGCCAAGATTACCGGCAGGGTTGGTCACCCCTCCACTTT.

The J gene is TRBJ2-7, the V gene TRBV15, with 8 bases that match TRBD1. Per the germline V gene, CDR1 is LNHNV and CDR2 is YYDKDF (reference sequence). Germline trimming cut 8 bases from V and 3 bases from J; bases unmatched to any gene: 12. The CDR3 runs 15 residues. CDR3 protein: CATQPRRGQNYEQYF. As DNA, the CDR3 is TGTGCCACCCAGCCCCGCAGGGGGCAAAACTACGAGCAGTACTTC.

This chain links TRBV29-1 with TRBJ2-3, with no clear D. CDR1 and CDR2 (germline): SQVTM, ANQGSEA. Trimming removed 6 bases at V and 5 bases at J, with 9 bases between. CDR3 length equals 11 residues. The CDR3 loop reads CSVTLGDTQYF. Here the CDR3 DNA reads TGCAGCGTCACCCTAGGAGATACGCAGTATTTT.

The rearrangement joins TRBV9 to TRBJ2-2; a possible D gene is TRBD2 (5 bases). The germline V gene has CDR1 SGDLS and CDR2 YYNGEE. V lost 4 bases, J lost 0 bases, and 16 bases lay in between. The CDR3 covers 17 residues. CDR3 bases: TGTGCCAGCAGCCCGGAGGTCGATACCTCGAACACCGGGGAGCTGTTTTTT. The encoded protein is CASSPEVDTSNTGELFF.

This chain connects TRBV19 to TRBJ2-1; 7 positions match TRBD1. The CDR3 covers 14 residues. Trimming removed 7 bases from V and 9 bases from J; junction bases left unmatched: 12. Per the germline V gene, CDR1 is LNHDA and CDR2 is SQIVND (reference sequence). The chain's CDR3 is CASIPGQHAAEQFF. CDR3 nucleotide sequence: TGTGCCAGTATCCCGGGACAGCATGCGGCTGAGCAGTTCTTC.

The chain links TRBV4-1 to TRBJ2-7; the D gene is possibly TRBD1 (5 bases). CDR3 size: 15 residues. CDR1 MGHRA and CDR2 YSYEKL come from the germline V gene. Trimming removed 1 base at V and 1 base at J, with 11 bases between. The CDR3 loop reads CASSQAWGSSYEQYF. The CDR3 bases are TGCGCCAGCAGCCAAGCCTGGGGCAGTTCCTACGAGCAGTACTTC.